The text below deals with one T cell receptor beta chain. Antigen specificity is unknown. The CDR3 ends on some other residue instead of the conserved phenylalanine or tryptophan, so this is likely a read error. The DNA is omitted, as the CDR3 cannot be located on it reliably, and the CDR3 follows TCRdb's listing. The entry originates in a study of cytomegalovirus exposure and HLA in healthy donors. Broader study findings: Rare TCR sequences dominated, though some public TCRs recurred in many donors. In vitro confirmation showed three CMV-associated chains to be CMV antigen specific.

The CDR3 totals 11 residues, both ends included. Germline loops: CDR1 SGHTA, CDR2 FQGTGA. Measured with immunoSEQ multiplex PCR; TCRdb has only the in-frame clones, and not every one. The sample records over 65,000 clones, around 94% being singletons. This sequence originates from a woman younger than 30 in good health and CMV-seropositive. The source material was PBMCs. V usage is TRBV7-3 and J usage is TRBJ1-1. CDR3 sequence: CASSLKWIVAH.